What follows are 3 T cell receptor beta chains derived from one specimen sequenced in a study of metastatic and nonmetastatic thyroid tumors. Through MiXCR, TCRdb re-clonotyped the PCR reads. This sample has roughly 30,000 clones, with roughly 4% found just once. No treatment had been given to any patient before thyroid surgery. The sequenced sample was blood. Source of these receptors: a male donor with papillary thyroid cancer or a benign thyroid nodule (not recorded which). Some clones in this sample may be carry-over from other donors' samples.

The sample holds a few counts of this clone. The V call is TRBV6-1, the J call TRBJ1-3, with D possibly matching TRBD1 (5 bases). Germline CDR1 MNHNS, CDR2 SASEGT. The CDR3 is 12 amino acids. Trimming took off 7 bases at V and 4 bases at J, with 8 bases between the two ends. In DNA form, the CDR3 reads TGTGCCAGCATGACAGACGGAAACACCATATATTTT. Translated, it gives CASMTDGNTIYF.

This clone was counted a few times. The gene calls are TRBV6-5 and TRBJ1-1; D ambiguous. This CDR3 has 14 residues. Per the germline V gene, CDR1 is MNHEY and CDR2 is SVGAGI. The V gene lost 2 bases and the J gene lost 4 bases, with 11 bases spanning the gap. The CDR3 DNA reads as TGTGCCAGCAGTTACGGGGATTGGAGCACTGAAGCTTTCTTT. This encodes CASSYGDWSTEAFF.

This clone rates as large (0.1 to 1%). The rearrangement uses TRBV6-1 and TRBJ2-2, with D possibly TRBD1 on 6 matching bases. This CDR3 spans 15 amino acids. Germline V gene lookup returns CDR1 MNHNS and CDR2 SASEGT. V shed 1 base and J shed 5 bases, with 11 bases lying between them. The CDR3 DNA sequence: TGTGCCAGCAGTGAAGACGCAGGGGAAACCGGGGAGCTGTTTTTT. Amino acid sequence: CASSEDAGETGELFF.